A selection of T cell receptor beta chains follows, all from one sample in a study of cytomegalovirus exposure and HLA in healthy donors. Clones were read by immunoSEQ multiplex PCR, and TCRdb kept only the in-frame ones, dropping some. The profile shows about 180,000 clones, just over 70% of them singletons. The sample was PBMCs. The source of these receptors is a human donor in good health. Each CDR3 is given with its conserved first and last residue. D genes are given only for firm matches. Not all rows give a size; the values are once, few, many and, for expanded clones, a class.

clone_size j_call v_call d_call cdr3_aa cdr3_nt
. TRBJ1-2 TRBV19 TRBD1 CASSSGGKYGYTF TGTGCCAGCAGTTCAGGGGGCAAATATGGCTACACCTTC
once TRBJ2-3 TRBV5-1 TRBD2 CASTSGGATDTQYF TGCGCCAGCACCAGCGGGGGGGCCACAGATACGCAGTATTTT
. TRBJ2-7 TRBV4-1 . CASSQDGGGTYEQYF TGCGCCAGCAGCCAAGATGGCGGCGGAACCTACGAGCAGTACTTC
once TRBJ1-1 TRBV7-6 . CASSLGFGLMNTEAFF TGTGCCAGCAGCTTGGGTTTTGGGCTCATGAACACTGAAGCTTTCTTT
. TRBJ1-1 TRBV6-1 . CASRRGSQTEAFF TGTGCCAGCAGGCGGGGCTCGCAAACTGAAGCTTTCTTT
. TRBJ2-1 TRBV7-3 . CASSLSLGAPGYNEQFF TGTGCCAGCAGCTTAAGCCTGGGAGCCCCGGGCTACAATGAGCAGTTCTTC
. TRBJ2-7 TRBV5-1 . CASSLSQGPYEQYF TGCGCCAGCAGCTTGTCACAGGGCCCCTACGAGCAGTACTTC
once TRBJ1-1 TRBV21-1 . CASSKFRGGTEAFF TGTGCCAGCAGCAAGTTCAGGGGCGGCACTGAAGCTTTCTTT
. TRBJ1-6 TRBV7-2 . CASSPSGVQGNSPLHF TGTGCCAGCAGCCCTAGCGGGGTCCAGGGTAATTCACCCCTCCACTTT
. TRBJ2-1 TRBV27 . CASTLKGGGWDNEQFF TGTGCCAGCACTCTTAAGGGGGGGGGTTGGGACAATGAGCAGTTCTTC
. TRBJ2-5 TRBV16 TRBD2 CASSRSLELAEETQYF TGTGCCAGCAGCCGTTCCCTAGAACTAGCGGAAGAGACCCAGTACTTC
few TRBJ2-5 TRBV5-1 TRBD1 CASSPAPTGMAETQYF TGCGCCAGCAGCCCCGCCCCGACAGGGATGGCAGAGACCCAGTACTTC
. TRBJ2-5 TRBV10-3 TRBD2 CAISELAGEETQYF TGTGCCATCAGTGAGCTAGCGGGGGAAGAGACCCAGTACTTC
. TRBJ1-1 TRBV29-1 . CSVRAGGRSEAFF TGCAGCGTGAGGGCGGGAGGGAGGAGTGAAGCTTTCTTT
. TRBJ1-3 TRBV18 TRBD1 CASSPRGQGFGNTIYF TGTGCCAGCTCACCAAGGGGACAGGGCTTCGGAAACACCATATATTTT
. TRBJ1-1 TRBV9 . CASSVASGRANTEAFF TGTGCCAGCAGCGTAGCTTCCGGCAGGGCGAACACTGAAGCTTTCTTT
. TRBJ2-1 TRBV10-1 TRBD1 CASSGETGAYNEQFF TGCGCCAGCAGTGGAGAGACAGGGGCCTACAATGAGCAGTTCTTC
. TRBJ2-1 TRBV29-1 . CSGGPTSSYNEQFF TGCAGCGGTGGACCGACTAGCTCCTACAATGAGCAGTTCTTC
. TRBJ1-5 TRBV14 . CASSQDGVGPQHF TGTGCCAGCAGCCAAGATGGAGTGGGGCCCCAGCATTTT
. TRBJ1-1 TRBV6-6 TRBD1 CASHRQGMDTEAFF TGTGCCAGCCACCGACAGGGGATGGACACTGAAGCTTTCTTT
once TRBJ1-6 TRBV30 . CAWSTGGGSPLHF TGTGCCTGGAGTACGGGCGGGGGTTCACCCCTCCACTTT
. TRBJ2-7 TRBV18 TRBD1 CAGARQGIEQYF TGTGCCGGCGCACGACAGGGAATAGAGCAGTACTTC
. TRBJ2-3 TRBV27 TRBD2 CASSFLAGSTDTQYF TGTGCCAGCAGTTTTCTAGCGGGGAGCACAGATACGCAGTATTTT
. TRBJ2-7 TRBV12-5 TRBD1 CASGLVVGTAYEQYF TGTGCTAGTGGTTTGGTAGTCGGGACAGCCTACGAGCAGTACTTC
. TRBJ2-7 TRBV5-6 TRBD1 CASSFDTGGPYEQYF TGTGCCAGCAGCTTCGATACAGGGGGTCCCTACGAGCAGTACTTC
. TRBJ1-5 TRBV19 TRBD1 CASSIGDRAFSNQPQHF TGTGCCAGTAGTATTGGGGACAGGGCTTTCAGCAATCAGCCCCAGCATTTT
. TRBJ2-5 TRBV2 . CASNFWTPQETQYF TGTGCCAGCAACTTTTGGACACCCCAAGAGACCCAGTACTTC
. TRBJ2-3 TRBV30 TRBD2 CAWSPGGRGAAQYF TGTGCCTGGAGTCCTGGCGGGCGGGGGGCTGCGCAGTATTTT
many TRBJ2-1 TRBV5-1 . CASSSTGGYNEQFF TGCGCCAGCAGTTCCACCGGGGGTTACAATGAGCAGTTCTTC
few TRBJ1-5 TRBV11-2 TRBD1 CASSFSGGYNQPQHF TGTGCCAGCAGCTTCTCAGGGGGGTACAATCAGCCCCAGCATTTT
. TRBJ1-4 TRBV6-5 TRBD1 CASRTGGNEKLFF TGTGCCAGCAGGACAGGGGGTAATGAAAAACTGTTTTTT
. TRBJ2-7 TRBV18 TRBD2 CASSPGTSGGENEQYF TGTGCCAGCTCACCCGGGACTAGCGGGGGGGAAAACGAGCAGTACTTC
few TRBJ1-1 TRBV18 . CASSPGVTEAFF TGTGCCAGCTCACCGGGAGTCACTGAAGCTTTCTTT
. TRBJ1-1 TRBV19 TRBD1 CASKADRGSEAFF TGTGCCAGTAAGGCGGACAGGGGTTCTGAAGCTTTCTTT
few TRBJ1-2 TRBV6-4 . CASSGLLRSANYGYTF TGTGCCAGCAGTGGACTCCTACGCAGTGCTAACTATGGCTACACCTTC
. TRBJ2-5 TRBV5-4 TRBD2 CASSLIGLARETQYF TGTGCCAGCAGCTTGATAGGACTAGCGAGAGAGACCCAGTACTTC
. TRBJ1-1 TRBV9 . CASSRDTAGTEAFF TGTGCCAGCAGCCGTGACACGGCGGGCACTGAAGCTTTCTTT
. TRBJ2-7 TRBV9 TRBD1 CASSLNGQGASEQYF TGTGCCAGCAGCCTTAACGGACAGGGGGCGTCCGAGCAGTACTTC
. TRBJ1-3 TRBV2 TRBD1 CASSSLRTGGNGNTIYF TGTGCCAGCAGTTCATTGAGGACAGGGGGTAATGGAAACACCATATATTTT
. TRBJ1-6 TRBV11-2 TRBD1 CASSPQTGDSPLHF TGTGCCAGCAGCCCCCAAACAGGGGATTCACCCCTCCACTTT
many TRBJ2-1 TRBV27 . CASIQGGPTTYNEQFF TGTGCCAGCATCCAGGGGGGTCCAACAACCTACAATGAGCAGTTCTTC
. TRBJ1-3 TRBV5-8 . CASSRGGNTIYF TGTGCCAGCAGTAGAGGGGGAAACACCATATATTTT
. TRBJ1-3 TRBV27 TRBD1 CASSLSGQAAGTIYF TGTGCCAGCAGTTTATCAGGACAGGCCGCGGGCACCATATATTTT